The next 31 T cell receptor beta chains were all read from a single sample in a study of T cell repertoires in cytomegalovirus infection. Their antigens remain unidentified. TCRdb processed the reads anew with MiXCR; each CDR3 protein has one entry. The sample comprises about 89,000 distinct CDR3 sequences, approximately 32% of which are singletons, and about three quarters rests with the top ten. The sequenced sample was CD8+ T cells from cultured PBMCs, obtained from culture after CMV antigen stimulation. Receptor source: a human donor in good health (CMV status not recorded). Some clones in this sample may be carry-over from other donors' samples.

This clonotype has a handful of counts. The gene calls are TRBV7-9 and TRBJ2-3; D remains unclear. Trimming cost V 8 bases and J 0 bases, with 15 bases left between them. The CDR3 covers 15 residues. Germline CDR1 SEHNR, CDR2 FQNEAQ (reference sequence). This CDR3 reads CASVFGHPSTDTQYF. CDR3 nucleotide sequence: TGTGCCAGCGTCTTCGGGCACCCTAGCACAGATACGCAGTATTTT.

J is TRBJ2-1 and V is TRBV7-2; D ambiguous. CDR3 length equals 15 residues. CDR1 and CDR2 from the germline V gene are SGHTA and FQGNSA. V was cut by 1 base and J by 0 bases, with 7 bases left in between. The CDR3 DNA reads as TGTGCCAGCAGCTTAGTTAGGAGCTCCTACAATGAGCAGTTCTTC. Its protein is CASSLVRSSYNEQFF.

This chain links TRBV27 with TRBJ2-7, with 10 bases matching TRBD1. The CDR3 spans 12 residues. After removal of 9 bases from V and 3 bases from J, the junction contained 2 bases not matched to a gene. Per germline, CDR1 MNHEY and CDR2 SMNVEV (reference sequence). CDR3 region: CASWTGGYEQYF. The CDR3 DNA sequence: TGTGCCAGTTGGACAGGGGGCTACGAGCAGTACTTC.

This clonotype has just a few counts. The chain uses TRBV20-1 and TRBJ2-7; D may correspond to TRBD1 or TRBD2 (6 bases each). Germline V gene lookup returns CDR1 DFQATT and CDR2 SNEGSKA (reference sequence). The CDR3 spans 20 residues. Trimming removed 0 bases from V and 1 base from J, with 28 bases in between. CDR3 in amino acids: CSARDQGGGSGHRSSYEQYF. Here the CDR3 DNA reads TGCAGTGCTAGAGACCAAGGAGGGGGATCCGGTCATCGGAGTTCCTACGAGCAGTACTTC.

This clonotype was counted a few times. V is TRBV2 and J is TRBJ1-1, with D possibly TRBD1 on 5 matching bases. Between the trimmed V and J ends, which lost 0 bases and 5 bases, there was a span of 13 bases. This CDR3 region has 15 residues. CDR1 and CDR2 from the germline V gene are SNHLY and FYNNEI. This CDR3 reads CASSEALGGGTEAFF. CDR3 nucleotide sequence: TGTGCCAGCAGTGAAGCGCTTGGGGGTGGGACTGAAGCTTTCTTT. Full variable domain (rest looked up from reference TRBV2 and TRBJ1-1): EPEVTQTPSHQVTQMGQEVILRCVPISNHLYFYWYRQILGQKVEFLVSFYNNEISEKSEIFDDQFSVERPDGSNFTLKIRSTKLEDSAMYFCASSEALGGGTEAFFGQGTRLTVV.

This clonotype has just a few counts. The rearrangement uses TRBV12-3 or TRBV12-4 and TRBJ1-3; TRBD1 is a possible D gene (5 bases). CDR3 size: 17 residues. With 3 bases removed from V and 2 bases from J, the gap between germline ends came to 17 bases. CDR3 DNA sequence: TGTGCCAGCAGTTTTCGGGGCTCCAGGGTGGCTGGAAACACCATATATTTT. It translates to CASSFRGSRVAGNTIYF.

This clonotype was detected a few times. The chain couples TRBV13 to TRBJ1-1; 9 bases match TRBD1. V gave up 4 bases and J gave up 3 bases; unmatched junction bases: 12. This CDR3 region has 17 residues. Germline V gene lookup returns CDR1 PRHDT and CDR2 FYEKMQ (reference sequence). In DNA form, the CDR3 reads TGTGCCAGCAGCTCCAACCACCGACAGGGGGAGGACACTGAAGCTTTCTTT. It is translated as CASSSNHRQGEDTEAFF.

Points on this clonotype: A read error may explain this, as a much larger clone is one base away. This sequence joins TRBV2 and TRBJ2-1; D is possibly TRBD1 or TRBD2 (6 bases each). This CDR3 comprises 13 residues. Germline V gives CDR1 SNHLY, CDR2 FYNNEI. The CDR3 coding sequence is TGTACCAGCACCGCCCAAGGGGGGACTGAGCAGTTCTTC. It specifies CTSTAQGGTEQFF. The full variable domain, in which reference TRBV2 and TRBJ2-1 provide the parts outside the CDR3, is EPEVTQTPSHQVTQMGQEVILRCVPISNHLYFYWYRQILGQKVEFLVSFYNNEISEKSEIFDDQFSVERPDGSNFTLKIRSTKLEDSAMYFCTSTAQGGTEQFFGPGTRLTVL.

The V call is TRBV7-3, the J call TRBJ1-2; D gene ambiguous. Between the trimmed V and J ends, which lost 5 bases and 0 bases, there was a span of 10 bases. The CDR3 totals 14 residues. CDR1 and CDR2 (germline): SGHTA, FQGTGA. The CDR3 DNA reads as TGTGCCAGCAGCCCGACCGAAACTAACTATGGCTACACCTTC. It yields the protein CASSPTETNYGYTF.

The V gene is TRBV2, the J gene TRBJ1-1; a possible D gene is TRBD1 (5 bases). The CDR3 has 16 residues. The germline V gene has CDR1 SNHLY and CDR2 FYNNEI. Trimming removed 1 base at V and 4 bases at J, with 16 bases between. The CDR3 reads CASSEVHSRRGTEAFF. For the CDR3, the DNA is TGTGCCAGCAGTGAAGTTCACAGCCGGAGGGGCACTGAAGCTTTCTTT. The full variable domain, in which reference TRBV2 and TRBJ1-1 provide the parts outside the CDR3, is EPEVTQTPSHQVTQMGQEVILRCVPISNHLYFYWYRQILGQKVEFLVSFYNNEISEKSEIFDDQFSVERPDGSNFTLKIRSTKLEDSAMYFCASSEVHSRRGTEAFFGQGTRLTVV.

This clonotype has at least ten counts. The chain carries TRBV18 and TRBJ1-1; D is unresolved. Deletions cut 2 bases from V and 3 bases from J, with 13 bases between. The germline V gene has CDR1 KGHSH and CDR2 LQKENI. CDR3 length: 15 residues. The chain's CDR3 is CASSPRARMDTEAFF. The CDR3 DNA reads as TGTGCCAGCTCACCAAGGGCGCGTATGGACACTGAAGCTTTCTTT.

Ten or more counts support this clonotype. The junction departs from the called germline gene at one end, perhaps through a read error. The CDR3 loop is CASSLIDRDKTF. DNA for the CDR3: TGTGCCAGCAGCTTAATAGACCGGGATAAGACCTTC. The chain carries TRBV7-2 and TRBJ2-7, with D perhaps matching TRBD2 (5 bases). Germline V gene data show CDR1 as SGHTA and CDR2 as FQGNSA. CDR3 length: 12 residues.

V usage is TRBV11-3 and J usage is TRBJ2-1; D may be TRBD1 (5 bases). Germline-derived CDR1 and CDR2 are SGHNT and YENEEA. V was clipped by 5 bases and J by 0 bases, with 5 bases between them. This CDR3 has 13 amino acids. Here the CDR3 reads CASSDSSYNEQFF. CDR3 coding DNA: TGTGCCAGCAGCGACAGCTCCTACAATGAGCAGTTCTTC.

The rearrangement links TRBV6-6 to TRBJ2-1; 10 bases match TRBD2. Germline trimming cut 5 bases from V and 4 bases from J; bases unmatched to any gene: 5. The length of the CDR3 is 15 residues. From germline, CDR1 is MNHNY and CDR2 SVGAGI (reference sequence). The CDR3 DNA follows: TGTGCCAGCAGTCCCGAGCGGGGGGGATACAATGAGCAGTTCTTC. Amino acid sequence: CASSPERGGYNEQFF.

V and J are TRBV7-9 and TRBJ2-5, with 7 bases matching TRBD2. Per germline, CDR1 SEHNR and CDR2 FQNEAQ (reference sequence). The CDR3 extends over 16 amino acids. The trim removed 4 bases at V and 3 bases at J, leaving 11 bases unmatched. The CDR3 here is CASSSFRPGTKETQYF. The CDR3 coding sequence is TGTGCCAGCAGCTCATTTCGCCCCGGGACTAAAGAGACCCAGTACTTC.

The table lists this clonotype with many counts. The CDR3 spells CASSEGTGSNTGELFF. CDR3 nucleotides: TGTGCCAGCAGTGAGGGGACAGGGTCCAACACCGGGGAGCTGTTTTTT. The V gene is TRBV6-1, the J gene TRBJ2-2; 9 nucleotides line up with TRBD1. The germline V gene encodes CDR1 MNHNS and CDR2 SASEGT. The CDR3 is 16 amino acids. V shed 3 bases, J shed 2 bases, and the junction held 4 bases outside the gene matches.

This clonotype has only a few counts. The V call is TRBV7-6, the J call TRBJ2-7, with 10 positions matching TRBD1. This CDR3 has 13 residues. Germline CDR1 SGHVS, CDR2 FNYEAQ. With V trimmed by 4 bases and J by 6 bases, 3 bases remained unmatched. Here the CDR3 reads CASSSRTGGEQYF. CDR3 nucleotide sequence: TGTGCCAGCAGCTCTAGGACAGGGGGCGAGCAGTACTTC.

The chain joins TRBV7-3 to TRBJ2-7, with D possibly being TRBD1 or TRBD2 (7 bases each). Germline CDR1 is SGHTA and CDR2 is FQGTGA. The CDR3 loop spans 14 amino acids. V gave up 3 bases and J gave up 3 bases, with 12 bases separating them. The DNA for the CDR3 is TGTGCCAGCAGCTTTGGGGGGGACAGCTACGAGCAGTACTTC. The encoded protein is CASSFGGDSYEQYF.

At least ten counts were recorded for this clonotype. The chain uses TRBV4-1 and TRBJ1-2; 8 nucleotides agree with TRBD1. This CDR3 region has 16 residues. J was trimmed by 0 bases and V by 2 bases; bases with no gene match: 5. Per the germline V gene, CDR1 is MGHRA and CDR2 is YSYEKL. The chain's CDR3 is CASSQKWTGTNYGYTF. DNA for the CDR3: TGCGCCAGCAGCCAAAAGTGGACAGGGACTAACTATGGCTACACCTTC.

This clonotype came up a few times. This chain uses TRBV7-6 with TRBJ2-7; D unresolved. The CDR3 totals 13 residues. Trimming stripped 4 bases from V and 0 bases from J, with 7 bases between. Germline assignment: CDR1 SGHVS and CDR2 FNYEAQ. The CDR3 spells CASSSKASYEQYF. The CDR3 nucleotides are TGTGCCAGCAGCTCGAAAGCCTCCTACGAGCAGTACTTC.

The gene calls are TRBV9 and TRBJ2-2; 8 positions agree with TRBD2. The germline V gene has CDR1 SGDLS and CDR2 YYNGEE. J was trimmed by 3 bases and V by 2 bases; bases with no gene match: 3. This CDR3 comprises 15 residues. CDR3 in amino acids: CASSVTSVDTGELFF. DNA for the CDR3: TGTGCCAGCAGCGTGACTAGCGTGGACACCGGGGAGCTGTTTTTT.

The chain carries TRBV19 and TRBJ1-2; 12 bases match TRBD1. This CDR3 comprises 16 residues. Germline V gene data show CDR1 as LNHDA and CDR2 as SQIVND (reference sequence). V shed 6 bases, J shed 8 bases, and the junction held 13 bases outside the gene matches. CDR3 sequence: CASRPFGTGGAEGYTF. DNA of the CDR3: TGTGCCAGTAGACCTTTCGGGACAGGGGGCGCGGAGGGCTACACCTTC.

This clonotype ranks as medium-sized. V and J are TRBV7-8 and TRBJ2-2; TRBD2 agrees at 9 bases. The CDR3 loop spans 15 amino acids. The ends lost 3 bases at V and 5 bases at J; junction bases unmatched: 4. The V gene's germline CDR1 is SGHVS and CDR2 FQNEAQ. The CDR3 nucleotides are TGTGCCAGCAGCTTCGCTCTAGCGGGGACCGGGGAGCTGTTTTTT. Translation gives CASSFALAGTGELFF.

V gene TRBV6-9 combines with J gene TRBJ2-7; no clear D. Germline CDR1 MNHGY, CDR2 SVAAGI. This CDR3 is 18 amino acids long. Trimming shortened V by 4 bases and J by 1 base, and 23 bases separated the two germline ends. The CDR3 loop is CASSSFGPRRSRSYEQYF. Written as DNA, the CDR3 is TGTGCCAGCAGTTCCTTTGGGCCCAGGCGGAGCCGGTCCTACGAGCAGTACTTC.

The rearrangement joins TRBV7-2 to TRBJ2-7, with 9 positions matching TRBD2. Germline values: CDR1 SGHTA, CDR2 FQGNSA. V lost 1 base and J lost 3; bases outside the gene matches: 7. CDR3 length equals 16 residues. As DNA, the CDR3 is TGTGCCAGCAGCTTAGGTGGGACTAGCATGTTCTACGAGCAGTACTTC. Amino acids: CASSLGGTSMFYEQYF.

The V and J genes are TRBV2 and TRBJ2-1; perhaps TRBD2 as D (5 bases). Germline V lookup: CDR1 SNHLY, CDR2 FYNNEI. The CDR3 sequence is 13 residues long. V was shortened by 3 bases and J by 3 bases, with 6 bases between the two germline ends. CDR3 loop: CASSEAGYNEQFF. The CDR3 bases are TGTGCCAGCAGTGAGGCGGGCTACAATGAGCAGTTCTTC.

This rearrangement joins TRBV28 to TRBJ2-7, with D unclear. V was clipped by 3 bases and J by 3 bases, with 9 bases between them. CDR3 length: 13 amino acids. CDR1 and CDR2 (germline): MDHEN, SYDVKM. CDR3 sequence: CASSFLAVYEQYF. CDR3 bases: TGTGCCAGCAGTTTTCTCGCGGTCTACGAGCAGTACTTC.

V is TRBV2 and J is TRBJ1-5; 8 bases are a match to TRBD1. Trimming cost V 7 bases and J 2 bases; bases outside gene matches: 7. From germline, CDR1 is SNHLY and CDR2 FYNNEI. There are 15 residues in the CDR3. The CDR3 protein is CASIYDRGGNQPQHF. The CDR3 region has the DNA TGTGCCAGCATATACGACAGGGGTGGCAATCAGCCCCAGCATTTT.

This chain links TRBV27 with TRBJ1-5; 9 nucleotides agree with TRBD1. CDR1 is MNHEY, CDR2 SMNVEV, per germline (reference sequence). With V trimmed by 6 bases and J by 6 bases, 3 bases remained unmatched. This CDR3 contains 13 residues. The CDR3: CASRGQGSQPQHF. The CDR3 DNA follows: TGTGCCAGCAGGGGACAGGGCAGTCAGCCCCAGCATTTT.

The chain combines TRBV12-3 or TRBV12-4 with TRBJ1-4; the D is unclear. V shed 6 bases and J shed 5 bases, with 10 bases lying between them. This CDR3 contains 13 residues. In DNA, the CDR3 is TGTGCCAGCAGCTCCTTCGCGAATGAAAAACTGTTTTTT. Its protein product is CASSSFANEKLFF.

The chain has TRBV6-2 or TRBV6-3 and TRBJ2-4, with 7 positions matching TRBD1. Germline CDR1 reads MNHEY; CDR2 reads SVGEGT. The CDR3 is 17 residues long. Losses at the gene ends were 2 bases for V and 5 bases for J; bases not matched to a gene: 12. The CDR3 DNA sequence: TGTGCCAGCAGTTACACCCCCGGAGAGGGGGCCGAAAACATTCAGTACTTC. Protein sequence: CASSYTPGEGAENIQYF.